The subject of this entry is one TCR beta chain. Its antigen remains undetermined. Per-base qualities were not stored, and no clone one base away is much larger. The library was generated by multiplex PCR. Sequencing relied on an Illumina HiSeq 2500. TCRbeta libraries were constructed through three rounds of nested PCR with primers (Table S4) according to protocols adapted from ARM-PCR. Before sequencing, PCR products in the 200-500 bp range were cut out of the gel and cleaned up using the QIAquick gel extraction kit. In the paper's pipeline: Trimmomatic was used to clean the reads, FLASH was used to merge the reads into complete CDR3 sequences, and MiTCR was used to assign the reads to V(D)J germline segments. VDJtools was used to compute clonal diversity as the inverse Simpson's index. A read counted as productive if the sequence was in-frame and lacked a premature stop codon. TCRdb applied fastp at Q25 and MiXCR to the public reads, then kept only in-frame beta chains. Every distinct CDR3 protein forms one entry, paired with its most common genes and DNA. TCRdb's processing, not the study's, gives the V and J calls here. Recorded for this sample are roughly 220,000 distinct CDR3 sequences; around 70% of them occurred a single time. The top ten constitute 20% to 25% of the sample.

These data are taken from a study of tumor and adjacent non-tumor tissue in lung cancer (dated by TCRdb to 2016 to 2019). General notes on the study: By cancer type, the cohort comprised some 13 adenocarcinoma patients, a couple of squamous cell carcinoma patients and 1 small cell lung cancer patient. Using bulk TCRbeta repertoires from some 16 lung cancer patients, the study set lung tumor tissue side by side with matched distant non-tumor lung tissue. Under 35 paired specimens, one tumor and one normal lung sample per patient, were profiled by TCRbeta CDR3 sequencing. The approximately 15 patients were aged about 30 to 76 years, included some 10 men and 5 women, and had TNM stage I to III disease. Sequencing produced about 130,000,000 productive TCRbeta reads in total, an average of approximately 4.1 million reads per sample.

Results and caveats for the whole study, not just this receptor: Because peripheral blood was not sequenced, blood TCRbeta repertoires in the lung cancer patients of the study were not examined. The cohort had only 15 or so patients, and the authors noted that larger samples and more detailed clinical data are needed. The methods do not name the sequencing platform or mention unique molecular identifiers. TCR diversity (inverse Simpson) was significantly higher in tumor than in normal lung tissue (approximately 440 vs 150, P = 0.0075, Mann-Whitney U test). TCR diversity was significantly higher in younger patients, and higher tumor TCR diversity was associated with shorter overall and disease-free survival. The top 100 clones made up a significantly larger cumulative share of the repertoire in normal lung than in tumor tissue.

According to the germline V gene, CDR1 reads MNHEY and CDR2 reads SVGAGI. The CDR3 spans 15 residues, from the cysteine through the phenylalanine. CDR3 DNA is the only sequence kept; it has 45 bases, read in frame from the first base. RNA was isolated from bulk unsorted tissue, and RNA quality was assessed with a NanoDrop ND-1000 and an Agilent 2100. All donors had newly diagnosed lung cancer, had not received prior chemotherapy, and were admitted for thoracic surgery in China between August and November 2014. The study excluded patients who had received radiotherapy or chemotherapy before or who had another cancer at the same time. Surgical tissue pieces of about 1-2.2 cm3 were preserved in RNAlater solution and were kept at -80 degrees C until use.

This clonotype was sampled from a man aged 60-69 years with non-small cell lung cancer. The rearranged segments are TRBV6-5 and TRBJ2-7; the D region may be TRBD1 or TRBD2, each matching 6 bases equally. What was sequenced was lung tumor tissue. The nucleotide sequence reads as follows: TGTGTTAGCAGTTACACCCCCCGGGGGCCCTACGAGCAGTACTTC. Its protein product is CVSSYTPRGPYEQYF.